The clone carrying this T cell receptor (beta chain) has at least ten counts. CDR1 is MNHNS and CDR2 is SASEGT in the germline V gene. Trimming cost V 4 bases and J 5 bases, with 12 bases left between them. The CDR3 has 14 residues. This sample was included in a study of T cells in Graves' hyperthyroidism and ophthalmopathy. Authors of the study amplified TCR beta CDR3 regions from RNA transcripts. Using the HTBI primer set, a first-round RT-PCR was run on the TCR CDR3. TCRdb recomputed calls from the multiplex PCR reads with MiXCR, one row per CDR3 protein. The repertoire holds roughly 380,000 distinct CDR3 sequences, 15% to 20% seen once, with approximately 4% in the top ten. For Graves' hyperthyroidism to be stable, ophthalmopathy could not progress within 18 months. With a duration under 2 months, the hyperthyroidism was newly diagnosed in patients aged 18 to 65. Uncontrolled infection, other autoimmune disease, pregnancy and lactation each barred patients from inclusion. The source of the PBMCs was 8 to 10 ml of fresh peripheral blood.

Material: blood. This chain connects TRBV6-1 to TRBJ1-5; unclear D gene. This TCR was recovered from a woman aged 18-30 years with Graves' hyperthyroidism. This chain's CDR3 is CASSGRVSDQPQHF. CDR3 nucleotide sequence: TGTGCCAGCAGTGGACGAGTCTCGGATCAGCCCCAGCATTTT.